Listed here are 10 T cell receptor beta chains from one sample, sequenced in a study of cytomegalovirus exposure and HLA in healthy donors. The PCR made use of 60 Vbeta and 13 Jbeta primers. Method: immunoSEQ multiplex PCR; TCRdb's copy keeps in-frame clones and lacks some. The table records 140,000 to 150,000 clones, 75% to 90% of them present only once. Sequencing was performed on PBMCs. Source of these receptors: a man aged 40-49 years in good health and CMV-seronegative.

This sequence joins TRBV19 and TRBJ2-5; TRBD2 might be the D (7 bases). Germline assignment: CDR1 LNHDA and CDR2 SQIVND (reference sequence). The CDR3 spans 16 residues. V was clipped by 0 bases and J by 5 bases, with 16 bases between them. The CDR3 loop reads CASSIEGGGPWETQYF. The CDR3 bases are TGTGCCAGTAGTATAGAGGGGGGGGGCCCGTGGGAGACCCAGTACTTC.

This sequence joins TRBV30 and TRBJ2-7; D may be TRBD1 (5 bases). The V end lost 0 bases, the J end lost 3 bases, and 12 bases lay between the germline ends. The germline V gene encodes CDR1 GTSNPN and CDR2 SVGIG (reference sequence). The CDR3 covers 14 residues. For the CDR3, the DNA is TGTGCCTGGAGTGTACGTGAAGGGGTCTACGAGCAGTACTTC. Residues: CAWSVREGVYEQYF.

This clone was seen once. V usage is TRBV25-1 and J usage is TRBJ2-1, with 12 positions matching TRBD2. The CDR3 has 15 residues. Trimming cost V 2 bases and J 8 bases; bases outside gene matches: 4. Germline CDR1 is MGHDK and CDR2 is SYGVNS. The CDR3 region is CASSEPSGGADEQFF. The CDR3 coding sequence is TGTGCCAGCAGTGAACCTAGCGGGGGGGCCGATGAGCAGTTCTTC.

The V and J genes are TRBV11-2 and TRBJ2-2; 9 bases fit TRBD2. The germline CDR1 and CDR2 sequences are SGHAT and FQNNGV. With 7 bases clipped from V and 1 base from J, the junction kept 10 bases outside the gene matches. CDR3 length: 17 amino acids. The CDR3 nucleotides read TGTGCCAGCACCCCTAGCGGGGACATGTTGAACACCGGGGAGCTGTTTTTT. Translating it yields CASTPSGDMLNTGELFF.

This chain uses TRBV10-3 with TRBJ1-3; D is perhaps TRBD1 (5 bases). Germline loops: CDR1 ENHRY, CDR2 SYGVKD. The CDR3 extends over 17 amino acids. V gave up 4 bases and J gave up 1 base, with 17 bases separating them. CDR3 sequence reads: CAISGVVRRDSGNTIYF. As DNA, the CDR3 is TGTGCCATCAGTGGGGTCGTCCGCAGGGATTCTGGAAACACCATATATTTT.

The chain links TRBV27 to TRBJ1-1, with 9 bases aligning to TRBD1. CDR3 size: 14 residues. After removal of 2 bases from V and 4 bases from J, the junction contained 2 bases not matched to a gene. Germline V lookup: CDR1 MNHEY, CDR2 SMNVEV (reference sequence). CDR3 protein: CASSLRTGATEAFF. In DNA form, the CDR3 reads TGTGCCAGCAGTTTAAGGACAGGGGCCACTGAAGCTTTCTTT.

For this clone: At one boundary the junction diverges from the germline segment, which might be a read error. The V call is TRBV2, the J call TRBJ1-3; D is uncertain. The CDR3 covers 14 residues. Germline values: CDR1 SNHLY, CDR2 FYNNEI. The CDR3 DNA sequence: TGTGCCAGCAGTGTCTCCGAGGGAGTTGACACCACATATTTT. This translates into CASSVSEGVDTTYF.

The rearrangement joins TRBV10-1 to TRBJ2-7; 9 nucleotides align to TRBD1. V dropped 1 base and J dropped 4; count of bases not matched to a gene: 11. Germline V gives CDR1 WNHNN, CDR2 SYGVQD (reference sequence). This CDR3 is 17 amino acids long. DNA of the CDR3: TGCGCCAGCAGTGAGTTCAGAACCGGGACAGGGTTTTACGAGCAGTACTTC. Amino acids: CASSEFRTGTGFYEQYF.

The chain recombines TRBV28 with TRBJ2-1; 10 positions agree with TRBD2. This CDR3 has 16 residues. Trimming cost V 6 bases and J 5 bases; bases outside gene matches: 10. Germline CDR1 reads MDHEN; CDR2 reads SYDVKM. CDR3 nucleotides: TGTGCCAGCAGCCACACCGTAGCGGGGGGTAACAATGAGCAGTTCTTC. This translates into CASSHTVAGGNNEQFF.

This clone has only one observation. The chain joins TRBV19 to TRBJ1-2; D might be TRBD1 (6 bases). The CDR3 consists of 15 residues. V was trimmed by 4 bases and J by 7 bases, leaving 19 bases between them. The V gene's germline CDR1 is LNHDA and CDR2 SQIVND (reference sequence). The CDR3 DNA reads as TGTGCCAGTAGTACGTCCGGGACATCGGTCCGTGGCTACACCTTC. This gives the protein CASSTSGTSVRGYTF.